This is a list of T cell receptor beta chains from one sample in a study of T-cell reconstitution after alpha-beta-depleted transplantation in children. TCRdb ran MiXCR on the PCR reads and lists one entry per CDR3 protein. Of some 220,000 distinct CDR3 sequences listed, roughly 10% are singletons. Material: PBMCs from the stem cell graft donor, obtained from the stem cell graft. The receptors stem from a human donor who donated a stem cell graft to a child with acute lymphoblastic leukemia. Both conserved end residues are part of each CDR3.

j_call v_call cdr3_length cdr3_aa
TRBJ2-3 TRBV11-2 16 CASSFRVGPSTDTQYF
TRBJ2-1 TRBV12-3/TRBV12-4 18 CAFSLRDRISMLYDEQFF
TRBJ2-1 TRBV3-1 14 CASSLGLASNEQFF
TRBJ2-7 TRBV4-1 14 CASSQFARDNEQYF
TRBJ2-1 TRBV7-2 15 CASSLFQGSYNEQFF
TRBJ1-2 TRBV30 13 CAWAQQEEDGYTF
TRBJ2-7 TRBV5-1 12 CASSPADYEQYF
TRBJ2-4 TRBV20-1 14 CSAREGQGLGIQYF
TRBJ2-1 TRBV5-5 13 CASSLDRSNEQFF
TRBJ2-2 TRBV7-8 14 CASSLGGVTGELFF